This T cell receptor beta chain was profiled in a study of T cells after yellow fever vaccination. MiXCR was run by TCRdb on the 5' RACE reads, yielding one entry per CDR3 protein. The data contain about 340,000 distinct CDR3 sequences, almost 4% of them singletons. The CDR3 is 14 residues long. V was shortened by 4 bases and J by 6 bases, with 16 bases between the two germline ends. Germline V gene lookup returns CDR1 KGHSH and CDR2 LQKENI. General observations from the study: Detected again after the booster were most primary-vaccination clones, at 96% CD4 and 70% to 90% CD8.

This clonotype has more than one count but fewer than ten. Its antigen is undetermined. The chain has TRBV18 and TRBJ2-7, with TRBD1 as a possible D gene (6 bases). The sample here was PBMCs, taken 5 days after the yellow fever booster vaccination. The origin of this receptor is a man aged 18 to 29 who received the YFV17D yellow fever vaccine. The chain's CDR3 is CASSLLQGPGEQYF. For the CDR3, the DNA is TGTGCCAGCTCACTATTACAGGGTCCGGGCGAGCAGTACTTC.